This entry concerns a single T cell receptor beta chain. The antigen remains unidentified. This sample is part of a study of cytomegalovirus exposure and HLA in healthy donors. Overall study context: Sequencing of 150 million to 200 million T cells in an earlier analysis found under 120 million unique TCR beta sequences.

The PCR employed 60 Vbeta primers together with 13 Jbeta primers. Libraries were prepared by immunoSEQ multiplex PCR; TCRdb keeps only in-frame clonotypes and omits some of them. Here the sample table reports just under 60,000 clones. Study-level results: Most likely, a cluster of highly shared sequence variants arose as a sequencing artifact.

Germline loops: CDR1 SGHAT, CDR2 FQNNGV. The CDR3 runs 14 residues. This clonotype originated in a male donor in good health and CMV-seronegative. The J gene is TRBJ2-5, the V gene TRBV11-2, with 10 bases lining up with TRBD1. Matching the DNA end better, TRBJ2-7 makes the J call doubtful. Source material: PBMCs. DNA for the CDR3: TGTGCCAGCTCAACGGGACAGGGGCCCTACGAGCAGTACTTC. It codes for CASSTGQGPYEQYF.